These 10 T cell receptor beta chains were sequenced from one sample in a study of blood T cell repertoires in COVID-19. Clones were read by immunoSEQ multiplex PCR, and TCRdb kept only the in-frame ones, dropping some. Of more than 200,000 clones in the sample, 75% to 90% were seen once. The sequencing sample was made of PBMCs or T cells enriched from blood (not recorded which). The source of these receptors is a woman aged 25-40 years who had recovered from COVID-19.

V and J are TRBV5-8 and TRBJ1-2; D not certain. V dropped 1 base and J dropped 8 bases, with 6 bases sitting between them. CDR1 SGHTS and CDR2 YDEGEE come from the germline V gene. The CDR3 has 11 amino acids. Written as DNA, the CDR3 is TGTGCCAGCAGCTTGAATCAGGGCTACACCTTC. This sequence encodes CASSLNQGYTF.

The J gene is TRBJ1-6, the V gene TRBV5-6; D not certain. V lost 4 bases and J lost 1, with 9 bases in between. The germline gives CDR1 SGHDT, CDR2 YYEEEE. The CDR3 consists of 15 residues. In DNA, the CDR3 is TGTGCCAGCAGCCCCGGAGGGTCCTATAATTCACCCCTCCACTTT. This gives the protein CASSPGGSYNSPLHF.

The rearrangement links TRBV27 to TRBJ2-1, with D possibly matching TRBD1 (6 bases). The CDR3 has 12 residues. V was pared by 2 bases and J by 9 bases, with 8 bases between. Per the germline V gene, CDR1 is MNHEY and CDR2 is SMNVEV (reference sequence). CDR3 in DNA: TGTGCCAGCAGTTTAAGGGGGTCTGAGCAGTTCTTC. Residues: CASSLRGSEQFF.

The chain's CDR3 is CASSPPRDRGNTEAFF. CDR3 coding DNA: TGTGCCAGCTCACCACCCCGGGACAGGGGCAACACTGAAGCTTTCTTT. The chain has TRBV18 and TRBJ1-1, with 10 bases lining up with TRBD1. Per germline, CDR1 KGHSH and CDR2 LQKENI. The CDR3 length is 16 residues. The trim removed 0 bases at V and 2 bases at J, leaving 3 bases unmatched.

The rearrangement joins TRBV19 to TRBJ2-1; the D gene is possibly TRBD1 (6 bases). In germline, CDR1 is LNHDA, CDR2 SQIVND (reference sequence). V dropped 6 bases and J dropped 6 bases, with 15 bases sitting between them. This CDR3 has 14 residues. The CDR3 coding sequence is TGTGCCAGTAGCCAGGGGTTCCGACCCAATGAGCAGTTCTTC. It encodes CASSQGFRPNEQFF. The full variable domain, in which reference TRBV19 and TRBJ2-1 provide the parts outside the CDR3, is DGGITQSPKYLFRKEGQNVTLSCEQNLNHDAMYWYRQDPGQGLRLIYYSQIVNDFQKGDIAEGYSVSREKKESFPLTVTSAQKNPTAFYLCASSQGFRPNEQFFGPGTRLTVL.

V is TRBV6-5 and J is TRBJ2-1, with D uncertain. Germline loops: CDR1 MNHEY, CDR2 SVGAGI. V was trimmed by 2 bases and J by 8 bases, leaving 7 bases between them. The CDR3 extends over 12 amino acids. The CDR3 sequence: CASSYGAHEQFF. The CDR3 nucleotides read TGTGCCAGCAGTTACGGAGCCCATGAGCAGTTCTTC.

DNA of the CDR3: TGTGCCTGGAGTGTAGGACTAGCGGGAGCGAATGAGCAGTTCTTC. Protein sequence: CAWSVGLAGANEQFF. The V gene is TRBV30, the J gene TRBJ2-1; 13 bases fit TRBD2. V shed 0 bases, J shed 7 bases, and the junction held 3 bases outside the gene matches. Germline CDR1 GTSNPN, CDR2 SVGIG (reference sequence). The CDR3 has 15 residues.

This clone was picked up one time. The genes are TRBV15 and TRBJ1-1, with unresolved D. Trimming removed 2 bases from V and 5 bases from J, with 9 bases in between. There are 13 residues in the CDR3. From germline, CDR1 is LNHNV and CDR2 YYDKDF (reference sequence). CDR3 sequence reads: CATSRSTETEAFF. Written as DNA, the CDR3 is TGTGCCACCAGCAGAAGTACGGAGACTGAAGCTTTCTTT.

The chain links TRBV28 to TRBJ1-2; D gene uncertain. Germline lookup yields CDR1 MDHEN and CDR2 SYDVKM. CDR3 length: 13 residues. V lost 6 bases, J lost 1 base, and 9 bases lay in between. In DNA form, the CDR3 reads TGTGCCAGCAGGCCAGAAAGTAACTATGGCTACACCTTC. It translates to CASRPESNYGYTF.

This clone has a single count. This chain joins TRBV19 and TRBJ2-3; a weak D match, TRBD1 (7 bases). Trimming stripped 4 bases from V and 0 bases from J, with 14 bases between. CDR3 length equals 16 residues. The germline V gene encodes CDR1 LNHDA and CDR2 SQIVND (reference sequence). The CDR3 nucleotides are TGTGCCAGTAGTAAGAGACAGGGACTCAGCACAGATACGCAGTATTTT. Protein: CASSKRQGLSTDTQYF.